The present T cell receptor (beta chain) was sequenced within a study of blood T cell repertoires in COVID-19. This clone has more than one count but fewer than ten. Profiled with immunoSEQ multiplex PCR; TCRdb holds only in-frame clones, not every one. Of over 400,000 clones listed, around nine tenths are singletons. The sample was peripheral blood. The sequence came from a woman aged 50 to 60 with COVID-19, enrolled during active disease.

CDR3 coding DNA: TGCGCCAGCAGCCCCGGGACAGGGGGCGAACAGCCCCAGCATTTT. This encodes CASSPGTGGEQPQHF. V and J are TRBV5-1 and TRBJ1-5; 12 bases agree with TRBD1. Germline CDR1 is SGHRS and CDR2 is YFSETQ. Trimming removed 4 bases from V and 7 bases from J; junction bases left unmatched: 6. The CDR3 covers 15 residues.